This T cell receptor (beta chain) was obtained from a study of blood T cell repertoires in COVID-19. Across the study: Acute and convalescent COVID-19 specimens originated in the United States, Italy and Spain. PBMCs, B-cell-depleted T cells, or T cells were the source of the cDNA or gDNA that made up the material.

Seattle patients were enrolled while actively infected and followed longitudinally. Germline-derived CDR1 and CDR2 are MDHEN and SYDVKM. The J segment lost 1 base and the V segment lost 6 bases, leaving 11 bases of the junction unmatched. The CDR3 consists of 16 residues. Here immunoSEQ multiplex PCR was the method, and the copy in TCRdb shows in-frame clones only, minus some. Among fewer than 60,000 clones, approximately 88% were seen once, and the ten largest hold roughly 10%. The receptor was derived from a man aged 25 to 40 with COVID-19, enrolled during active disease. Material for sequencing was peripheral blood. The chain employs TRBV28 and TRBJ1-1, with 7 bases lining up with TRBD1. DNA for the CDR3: TGTGCCAGCAGCTCAGACAGGGTGGGTTGGAACACTGAAGCTTTCTTT. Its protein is CASSSDRVGWNTEAFF.